This is a list of T cell receptor beta chains from one sample in a study of shared clonotypes between healthy human individuals. Libraries were prepared by immunoSEQ multiplex PCR; TCRdb keeps only in-frame clonotypes and omits some of them. The profile shows 1,400,000 or so clones, just under 99% of them singletons. The sequenced material came from naive CD4+ T cells sorted from blood. The receptors stem from a man aged 25 to 40 in good health. CDR3s include the opening cysteine and the closing phenylalanine or tryptophan. A D gene is named only where the DNA matches it firmly. A clone size is listed for some rows: how often the clone was seen (once, few, many), or a class if it is expanded.

j_call v_call d_call clone_size cdr3_aa cdr3_nt
TRBJ2-3 TRBV7-2 - - CASSLGRGPNTDTQYF TGTGCCAGCAGCCTCGGCAGGGGCCCAAACACAGATACGCAGTATTTT
TRBJ2-1 TRBV2 TRBD2 - CASSFTSGSLSSYNEQFF TGTGCCAGCAGTTTTACTAGCGGGAGCCTTAGCTCCTACAATGAGCAGTTCTTC
TRBJ2-1 TRBV30 TRBD2 - CARSTSGLINEQFF TGTGCCCGTTCGACTAGCGGGCTAATCAATGAGCAGTTCTTC
TRBJ1-5 TRBV7-9 - - CASSGGSHQPQHF TGTGCCAGCAGCGGAGGGAGTCATCAGCCCCAGCATTTT
TRBJ2-2 TRBV7-2 - once CASSHGGFGGYTGELFF TGTGCCAGCAGCCACGGTGGGTTTGGAGGTTACACCGGGGAGCTGTTTTTT
TRBJ2-1 TRBV20-1 - once CSVRTRLEQFF TGCAGTGTACGGACACGTTTGGAGCAGTTCTTC
TRBJ2-7 TRBV27 TRBD2 - CASTSFLASGIMGEQYF TGTGCCAGCACATCTTTCCTGGCTAGCGGGATTATGGGGGAGCAGTACTTC
TRBJ2-7 TRBV29-1 - - CSVGGSSYEQYF TGCAGCGTCGGCGGATCCTCCTACGAGCAGTACTTC
TRBJ2-7 TRBV7-2 - - CASSLWSEVLYEQYF TGTGCCAGCAGCTTATGGTCAGAGGTCCTCTACGAGCAGTACTTC
TRBJ1-3 TRBV18 - - CASSPLPSGAGHRTGNTIYF TGTGCCAGCTCACCACTCCCGTCAGGCGCGGGACATCGAACGGGAAACACCATATATTTT
TRBJ2-7 TRBV9 - - CASSVRWSGDEQYF TGTGCCAGCAGCGTACGGTGGTCGGGAGACGAGCAGTACTTC
TRBJ2-5 TRBV5-1 - - CASPLGDPQGQETQYF TGCGCCAGCCCCTTAGGGGATCCGCAAGGGCAAGAGACCCAGTACTTC
TRBJ1-1 TRBV30 - - CAWNGKWDTEAFF TGTGCCTGGAATGGGAAGTGGGACACTGAAGCTTTCTTT
TRBJ1-1 TRBV9 - once CASSVMGGTDTEAFF TGTGCCAGCAGCGTAATGGGGGGTACGGACACTGAAGCTTTCTTT
TRBJ1-1 TRBV19 - - CASRTDSRVGEAFF TGTGCCAGTAGAACGGACAGCCGGGTTGGGGAAGCTTTCTTT
TRBJ1-1 TRBV18 - - CASSPSGGRDTEAFF TGTGCCAGCTCACCGTCGGGAGGGAGGGACACTGAAGCTTTCTTT
TRBJ2-2 TRBV6-4 - - CASSSVGGPGELFF TGTGCCAGCAGCAGCGTCGGGGGACCCGGGGAGCTGTTTTTT
TRBJ2-2 TRBV4-2 - - CASSQDRGAGELFF TGTGCCAGCAGCCAAGATAGGGGAGCCGGGGAGCTGTTTTTT
TRBJ2-2 TRBV21-1 - once CASSKLDRGRPGELFF TGTGCCAGCAGCAAATTGGACAGGGGGCGCCCCGGGGAGCTGTTTTTT